Listed here is a single TCR beta chain. The treatment here: about 20 received Ad26.COV2.S at low or high dose, single or two shots; about 5 received placebo; per-sample allocation not given. Sampling occurred on day 63 after the first vaccine or placebo injection. The source of the sample is a study of Ad26.COV2.S vaccination and SARS-CoV-2 variants. Study context: COV1001, an Ad26.COV2.S trial, supplied this vaccine-arm donor.

Using immunoSEQ multiplex PCR, the repertoire was profiled, and TCRdb retains in-frame clones only, with some absent. The sample has approximately 340,000 clones; around 83% are singletons. From germline, CDR1 is ENHRY and CDR2 SYGVKD. This CDR3 contains 15 residues. V lost 8 bases and J lost 3; bases outside the gene matches: 7. This clonotype was obtained from a person aged 18 to 65 who received the Ad26.COV2.S COVID-19 vaccine or a placebo. This sequence joins TRBV10-3 and TRBJ1-2, with TRBD1 matching over 12 bases. Sequencing was performed on peripheral blood, taken in a trial of Ad26.COV2.S vaccine versus placebo. CDR3 bases: TGTGCCATCCGGGGGGGACAGGGGGCGCACTATGGCTACACCTTC. It translates to CAIRGGQGAHYGYTF.